A few counts support the clone carrying this TCR beta chain. Its antigen remains unidentified. PCR used 60 Vbeta primers and 13 Jbeta primers. Sequencing used immunoSEQ multiplex PCR; TCRdb keeps in-frame clones, though not all of them. The sample includes around 170,000 clones, about three quarters seen only once; the top ten take about 1.6%. This sample was taken from a study of cytomegalovirus exposure and HLA in healthy donors. Whole-study findings and limits: In a later analysis, common viral pathogens appeared linked to several of the most significant clusters. Being indistinguishable, some V segments were excluded, TRBV6-2 and TRBV6-3 among them.

The V gene's germline CDR1 is SQVTM and CDR2 ANQGSEA. The CDR3 has 15 amino acids. With V trimmed by 1 base and J by 4 bases, 5 bases remained unmatched. At the time of sampling, donors were nominally healthy, though unrecorded immune exposures were likely. The sequencing input was PBMCs. This clonotype originated in a girl aged 5-17 years in good health and CMV-seronegative. The rearrangement links TRBV29-1 to TRBJ1-2; TRBD1 matches at 11 bases. The CDR3 loop reads CSVEGGQGASYGYTF. The CDR3 DNA follows: TGCAGCGTTGAAGGAGGACAGGGGGCGAGCTATGGCTACACCTTC. Combining the CDR3 with reference TRBV29-1 and TRBJ1-2 gives the whole variable domain SAVISQKPSRDICQRGTSLTIQCQVDSQVTMMFWYRQQPGQSLTLIATANQGSEATYESGFVIDKFPISRPNLTFSTLTVSNMSPEDSSIYLCSVEGGQGASYGYTFGSGTRLTVV.